This T cell receptor (beta chain) originates from a study of cytomegalovirus exposure and HLA in healthy donors. Study as a whole: The Caucasian-associated ancestry cluster held more than 80% of some 420 genotyped donors.

The primer mix had 60 Vbeta and 13 Jbeta primers. Some clones are missing from TCRdb's copy, which holds only in-frame ones; the method was immunoSEQ multiplex PCR. Of approximately 170,000 clones listed, 78% are singletons. V lost 3 bases and J lost 7; bases outside the gene matches: 4. The germline gives CDR1 LNHNV, CDR2 YYDKDF (reference sequence). CDR3 length equals 14 residues. This chain links TRBV15 with TRBJ2-1; TRBD2 matches at 9 bases. The specimen was PBMCs. The source of this sequence is a woman in her forties in good health and CMV-seropositive. For the CDR3, the DNA is TGTGCCACCAGCAGGGGACTAGCCACGAATGAGCAGTTCTTC. As protein: CATSRGLATNEQFF.